The clone carrying this T cell receptor beta chain was counted a few times. Unique molecular identifiers were carried by the TCR beta cDNA libraries. TCRdb itself ran the PCR reads through MiXCR, one entry per CDR3 protein. The sample records roughly 200,000 distinct CDR3 sequences, approximately 30% being singletons. The sample is drawn from a study of post-analysis software for immune sequencing data. The TCR comes from a girl aged 2 to 17 with multiple sclerosis. The sample consisted of blood.

CDR3 in DNA: TGTGCCAGCAGCCAAGACGTCACAGGGTCCTTCGAGTTCACCGGGGAGCTGTTTTTT. The encoded protein is CASSQDVTGSFEFTGELFF. This sequence joins TRBV14 and TRBJ2-2, with a tentative D call TRBD1 (6 bases). The germline CDR1 and CDR2 sequences are SGHDN and FVKESK. V was cut by 0 bases and J by 4 bases, with 21 bases left in between. The CDR3 has 19 residues.